This paragraph covers one T cell receptor (beta chain) sequence. The data originate from a study of blood T cell repertoires in COVID-19. Study overall: Donors in the United States, Italy and Spain gave samples during acute or convalescent COVID-19.

Seattle participants joined during active infection and were tracked over time. CDR1 and CDR2 (germline): KGHSH, LQKENI. The CDR3 runs 15 residues. The V and J ends lost 2 bases and 7 bases, in that order; junction bases with no gene match: 6. Authors' methods: Reference gene primer amplification gave estimated nucleated cell counts. Sequencing used immunoSEQ multiplex PCR; TCRdb keeps in-frame clones, though not all of them. D and trimming were read from the DNA, whereas the V and J calls and clone size are those reported in that table. The table records about 170,000 clones, approximately 86% of them present only once.

The source material was peripheral blood. The chain couples TRBV18 to TRBJ2-1, with 9 positions matching TRBD1. The receptor was isolated from a man aged 80 or over with COVID-19, enrolled during active disease. In DNA form, the CDR3 reads TGTGCCAGCTCACCAGGGGGGACAGGGCTGAATGAGCAGTTCTTC. This gives the protein CASSPGGTGLNEQFF.